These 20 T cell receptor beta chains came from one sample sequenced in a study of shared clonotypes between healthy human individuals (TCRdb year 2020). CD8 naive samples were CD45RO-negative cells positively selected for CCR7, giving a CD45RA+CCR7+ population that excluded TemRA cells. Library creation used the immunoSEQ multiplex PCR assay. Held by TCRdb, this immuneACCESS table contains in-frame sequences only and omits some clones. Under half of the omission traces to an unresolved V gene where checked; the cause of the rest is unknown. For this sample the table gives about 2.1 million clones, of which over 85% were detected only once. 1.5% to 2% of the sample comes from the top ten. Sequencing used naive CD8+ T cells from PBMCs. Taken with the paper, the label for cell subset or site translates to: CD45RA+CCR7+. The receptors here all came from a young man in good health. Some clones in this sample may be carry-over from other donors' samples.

Here the CDR3 DNA reads TGTGCCAGCAGCCTTGACAGGTACGACACTGAAGCTTTCTTT. Translated, it gives CASSLDRYDTEAFF. The chain joins TRBV5-4 to TRBJ1-1, with D possibly being TRBD1 (6 bases). This CDR3 contains 14 residues. Germline loops: CDR1 SGHNT, CDR2 YYREEE (reference sequence). V was trimmed by 4 bases and J by 3 bases, leaving 13 bases between them. Drawing the rest from reference TRBV5-4 and TRBJ1-1, the complete variable domain is ETGVTQSPTHLIKTRGQQVTLRCSSQSGHNTVSWYQQALGQGPQFIFQYYREEENGRGNFPPRFSGLQFPNYSSELNVNALELDDSALYLCASSLDRYDTEAFFGQGTRLTVV.

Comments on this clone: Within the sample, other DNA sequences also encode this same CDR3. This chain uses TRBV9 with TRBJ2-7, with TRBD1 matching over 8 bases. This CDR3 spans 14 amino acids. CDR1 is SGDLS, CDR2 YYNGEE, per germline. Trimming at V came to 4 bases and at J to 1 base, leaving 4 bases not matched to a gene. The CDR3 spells CASSPGGASYEQYF. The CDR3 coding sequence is TGTGCCAGCAGCCCAGGGGGCGCTTCCTACGAGCAGTACTTC. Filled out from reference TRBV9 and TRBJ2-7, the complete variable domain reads DSGVTQTPKHLITATGQRVTLRCSPRSGDLSVYWYQQSLDQGLQFLIQYYNGEERAKGNILERFSAQQFPDLHSELNLSSLELGDSALYFCASSPGGASYEQYFGPGTRLTVT.

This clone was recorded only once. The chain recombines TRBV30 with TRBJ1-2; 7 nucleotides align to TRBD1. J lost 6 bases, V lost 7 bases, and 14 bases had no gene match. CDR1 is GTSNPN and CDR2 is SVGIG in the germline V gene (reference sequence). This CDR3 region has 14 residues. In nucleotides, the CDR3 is TGTGCCTCGAGGGGACAGTTCGCTTTTGATGGCTACACCTTC. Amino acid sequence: CASRGQFAFDGYTF. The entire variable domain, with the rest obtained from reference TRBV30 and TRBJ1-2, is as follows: SQTIHQWPATLVQPVGSPLSLECTVEGTSNPNLYWYRQAAGRGLQLLFYSVGIGQISSEVPQNLSASRPQDRQFILSSKKLLLSDSGFYLCASRGQFAFDGYTFGSGTRLTVV.

Here the CDR3 reads CASSQVNRPLAVDYNEQFF. The CDR3 DNA sequence: TGTGCCAGCAGCCAAGTCAACCGACCCCTAGCGGTTGACTACAATGAGCAGTTCTTC. This chain uses TRBV14 with TRBJ2-1; 7 bases agree with TRBD2. Germline CDR1 is SGHDN and CDR2 is FVKESK. The CDR3 loop spans 19 amino acids. The V segment lost 1 base and the J segment 3 bases; nucleotides outside the gene matches: 15. The whole variable domain, remainder taken from reference TRBV14 and TRBJ2-1, is EAGVTQFPSHSVIEKGQTVTLRCDPISGHDNLYWYRRVMGKEIKFLLHFVKESKQDESGMPNNRFLAERTGGTYSTLKVQPAELEDSGVYFCASSQVNRPLAVDYNEQFFGPGTRLTVL.

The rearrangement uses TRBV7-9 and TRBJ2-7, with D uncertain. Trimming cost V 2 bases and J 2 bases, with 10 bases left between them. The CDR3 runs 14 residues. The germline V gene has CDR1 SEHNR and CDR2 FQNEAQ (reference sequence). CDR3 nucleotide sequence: TGTGCCAGCAGCTTATACAGCCGCCCCTACGAGCAGTACTTC. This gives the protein CASSLYSRPYEQYF.

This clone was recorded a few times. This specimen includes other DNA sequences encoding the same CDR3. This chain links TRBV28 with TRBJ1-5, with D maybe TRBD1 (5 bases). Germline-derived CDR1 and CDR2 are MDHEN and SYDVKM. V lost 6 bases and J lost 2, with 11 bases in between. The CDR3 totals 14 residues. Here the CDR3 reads CASSSDRRNQPQHF. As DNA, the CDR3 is TGTGCCAGCAGCAGCGACAGACGCAATCAGCCCCAGCATTTT.

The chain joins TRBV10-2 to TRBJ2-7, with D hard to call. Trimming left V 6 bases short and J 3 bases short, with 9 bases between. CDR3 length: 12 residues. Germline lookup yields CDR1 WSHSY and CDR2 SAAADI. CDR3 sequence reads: CASRRVIYEQYF. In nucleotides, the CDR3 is TGCGCCAGCAGGAGAGTTATCTACGAGCAGTACTTC.

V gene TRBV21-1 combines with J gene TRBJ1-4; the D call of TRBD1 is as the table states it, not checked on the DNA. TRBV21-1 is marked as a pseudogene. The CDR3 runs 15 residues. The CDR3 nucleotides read TGTGCCAGCAGCAAAGAGGGTTTGACAGCTGGAAAACTGTTTTTT. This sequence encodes CASSKEGLTAGKLFF.

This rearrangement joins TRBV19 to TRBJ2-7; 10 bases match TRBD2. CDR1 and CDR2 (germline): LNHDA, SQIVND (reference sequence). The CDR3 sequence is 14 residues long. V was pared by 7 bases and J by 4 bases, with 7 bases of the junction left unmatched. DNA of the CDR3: TGTGCCAGTATGGATAAGCGGGAGGGGTACGAGCAGTACTTC. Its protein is CASMDKREGYEQYF.

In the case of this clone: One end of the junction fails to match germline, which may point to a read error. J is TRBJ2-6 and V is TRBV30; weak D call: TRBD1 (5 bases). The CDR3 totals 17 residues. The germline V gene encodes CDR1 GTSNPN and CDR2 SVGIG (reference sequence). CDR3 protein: CAWSVLGPRSGASVLTF. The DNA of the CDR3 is TGTGCCTGGAGTGTCTTAGGCCCTAGAAGTGGGGCCAGCGTCCTGACTTTC. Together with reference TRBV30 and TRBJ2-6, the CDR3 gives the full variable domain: SQTIHQWPATLVQPVGSPLSLECTVEGTSNPNLYWYRQAAGRGLQLLFYSVGIGQISSEVPQNLSASRPQDRQFILSSKKLLLSDSGFYLCAWSVLGPRSGASVLTFGAGSRLTVL.

The CDR3 sequence is CASSSILALYEQYF. DNA of the CDR3: TGTGCCAGCAGCTCCATCCTAGCGCTCTACGAGCAGTACTTC. The chain joins TRBV5-6 to TRBJ2-7, with a possible D match to TRBD2 (6 bases). Per germline, CDR1 SGHDT and CDR2 YYEEEE. Trimming pared 3 bases from V and 3 bases from J, leaving 13 bases between. This CDR3 has 14 amino acids.

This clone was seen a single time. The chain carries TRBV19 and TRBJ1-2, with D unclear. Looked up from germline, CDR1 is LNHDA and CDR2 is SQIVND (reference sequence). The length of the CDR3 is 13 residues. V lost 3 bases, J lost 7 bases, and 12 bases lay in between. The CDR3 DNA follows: TGTGCCAGTAGTATGAGGGCAGGTTCTGGCTACACCTTC. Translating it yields CASSMRAGSGYTF.

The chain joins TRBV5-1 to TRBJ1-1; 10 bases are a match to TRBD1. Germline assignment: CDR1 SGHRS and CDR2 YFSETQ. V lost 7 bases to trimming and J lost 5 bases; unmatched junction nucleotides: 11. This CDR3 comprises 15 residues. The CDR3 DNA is TGCGCCAGCTGTCAGACAGGGGGCCGGTTAACTGAAGCTTTCTTT. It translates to CASCQTGGRLTEAFF.

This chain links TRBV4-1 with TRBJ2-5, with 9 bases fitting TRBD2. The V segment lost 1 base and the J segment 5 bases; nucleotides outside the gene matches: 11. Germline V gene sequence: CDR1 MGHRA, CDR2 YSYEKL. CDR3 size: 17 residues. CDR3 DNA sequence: TGCGCCAGCAGCCAAGGGTATCGCGGGAGGGCCCGGGAGACCCAGTACTTC. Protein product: CASSQGYRGRARETQYF.

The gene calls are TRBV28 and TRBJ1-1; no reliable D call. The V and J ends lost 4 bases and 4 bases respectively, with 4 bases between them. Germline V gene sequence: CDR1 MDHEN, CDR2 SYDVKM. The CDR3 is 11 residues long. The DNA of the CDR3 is TGTGCCAGCAGTTACGGCACTGAAGCTTTCTTT. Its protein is CASSYGTEAFF.

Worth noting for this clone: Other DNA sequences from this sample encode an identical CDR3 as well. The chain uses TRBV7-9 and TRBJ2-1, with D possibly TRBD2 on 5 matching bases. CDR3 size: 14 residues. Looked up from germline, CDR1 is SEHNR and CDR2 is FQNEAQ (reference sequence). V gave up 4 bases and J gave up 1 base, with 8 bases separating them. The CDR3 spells CASSSSGSYNEQFF. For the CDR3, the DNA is TGTGCCAGCAGCTCCTCGGGGTCCTACAATGAGCAGTTCTTC.

CDR3: CSVEGRDRETQYF. CDR3 coding DNA: TGCAGCGTTGAGGGCAGGGACCGTGAGACCCAGTACTTC. The genes are TRBV29-1 and TRBJ2-5, with D perhaps assigned TRBD1 or TRBD2 (5 bases each). This CDR3 is 13 amino acids long. Looked up from germline, CDR1 is SQVTM and CDR2 is ANQGSEA. V was pared by 3 bases and J by 5 bases, with 13 bases between.

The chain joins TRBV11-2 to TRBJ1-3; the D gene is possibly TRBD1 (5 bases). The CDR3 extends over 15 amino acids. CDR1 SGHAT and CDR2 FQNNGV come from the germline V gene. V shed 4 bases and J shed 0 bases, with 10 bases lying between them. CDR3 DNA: TGTGCCAGCAGCTGGGGGGTGCTCTCTGGAAACACCATATATTTT. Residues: CASSWGVLSGNTIYF.

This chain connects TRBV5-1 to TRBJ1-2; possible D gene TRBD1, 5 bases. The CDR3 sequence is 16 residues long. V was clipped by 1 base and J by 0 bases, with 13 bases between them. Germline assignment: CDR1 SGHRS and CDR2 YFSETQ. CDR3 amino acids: CASSLTGLGTNYGYTF. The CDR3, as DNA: TGCGCCAGCAGCTTGACGGGGCTGGGTACTAACTATGGCTACACCTTC.

The CDR3 sequence is CASSQEGTALYGYTF. CDR3 DNA sequence: TGCGCCAGCAGCCAAGAAGGGACAGCCTTATATGGCTACACCTTC. J is TRBJ1-2 and V is TRBV4-3; the match to TRBD1 covers 7 bases. The V gene's germline CDR1 is LGHNA and CDR2 YSLEER. Trimming removed 0 bases from V and 5 bases from J; junction bases left unmatched: 6. The CDR3 totals 15 residues.